The present TCR beta chain was sequenced within a study of T-cell reconstitution after alpha-beta-depleted transplantation in children. General study points: One year after transplant, T-cell counts and diversity came mostly from newly produced T cells.

About this clonotype: Its antigen is as yet unknown.

Unique molecular identifiers were used in preparing the TCRbeta library. TCRdb processed the PCR reads anew with MiXCR; each CDR3 protein has one entry. The repertoire has about 900,000 distinct CDR3 sequences, about 30% of them found once; the top ten carry 28%. The sample was PBMCs, mostly from graft donor cells, taken 360 days after TCRalphabeta/CD19-depleted stem cell transplant. The receptor's source is a boy under three years old who had a stem cell transplant for SCID, so the T cells may come from the graft donor.

The CDR3 region has the DNA TGCGCCAGCAGGGACTCCGAACAAGAGACCCAGTACTTC. Translating gives CASRDSEQETQYF. The rearrangement joins TRBV5-1 to TRBJ2-5; perhaps TRBD2 as D (5 bases). Trimming left V 5 bases short and J 2 bases short, with 10 bases between. Germline V lookup: CDR1 SGHRS, CDR2 YFSETQ. The CDR3 runs 13 residues.